The text below deals with one TCR beta chain. As yet, its antigen is unknown. This sample was included in a study of PD-1 blockade in mismatch repair-deficient tumors. Study observations and caveats: Rapid post-treatment expansion, then contraction, generally preceding radiologic response, marked tumor-resident clones.

V dropped 11 bases and J dropped 4 bases, with 12 bases sitting between them. From germline, CDR1 is SGHNT and CDR2 YENEEA. The length of the CDR3 is 11 residues. The assay was immunoSEQ multiplex PCR, and TCRdb's table has in-frame clones only and misses some. Among tens of thousands of clones listed, roughly 81% were seen once. Mismatch repair deficiency was confirmed in all patients, by PCR or immunohistochemistry. V and J are TRBV11-3 and TRBJ2-7; no definite D call. The sequence derives from an adult with mismatch repair-deficient cancer. This specimen consisted of peripheral blood, obtained 2 weeks after starting pembrolizumab. CDR3 sequence: CACSRQYEQYF. CDR3 DNA sequence: TGTGCCTGCTCGCGGCAGTACGAGCAGTACTTC.